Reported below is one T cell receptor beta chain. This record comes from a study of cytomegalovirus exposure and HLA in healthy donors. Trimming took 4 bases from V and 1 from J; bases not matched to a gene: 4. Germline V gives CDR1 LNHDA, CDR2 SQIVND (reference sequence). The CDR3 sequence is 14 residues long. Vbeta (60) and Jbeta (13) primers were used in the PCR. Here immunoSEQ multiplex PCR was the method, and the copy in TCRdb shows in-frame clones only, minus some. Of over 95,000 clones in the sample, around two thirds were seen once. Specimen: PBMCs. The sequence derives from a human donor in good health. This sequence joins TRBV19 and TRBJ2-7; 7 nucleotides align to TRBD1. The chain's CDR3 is CASSKGGTSYEQYF. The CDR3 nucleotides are TGTGCCAGTAGTAAAGGGGGCACGTCCTACGAGCAGTACTTC.